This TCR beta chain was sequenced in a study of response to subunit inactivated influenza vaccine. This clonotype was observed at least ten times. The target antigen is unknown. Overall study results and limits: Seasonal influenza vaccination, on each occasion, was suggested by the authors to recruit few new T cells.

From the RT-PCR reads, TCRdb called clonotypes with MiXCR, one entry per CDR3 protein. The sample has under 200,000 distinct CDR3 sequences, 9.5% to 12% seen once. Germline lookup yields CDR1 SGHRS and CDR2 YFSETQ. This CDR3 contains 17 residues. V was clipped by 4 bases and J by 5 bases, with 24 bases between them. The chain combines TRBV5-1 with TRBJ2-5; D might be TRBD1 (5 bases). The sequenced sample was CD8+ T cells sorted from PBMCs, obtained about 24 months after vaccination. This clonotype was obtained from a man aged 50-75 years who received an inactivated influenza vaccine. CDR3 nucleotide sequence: TGCGCCAGCAGCCTCCCTATTTCGACAGAAGGCGTGGAGACCCAGTACTTC. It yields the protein CASSLPISTEGVETQYF.